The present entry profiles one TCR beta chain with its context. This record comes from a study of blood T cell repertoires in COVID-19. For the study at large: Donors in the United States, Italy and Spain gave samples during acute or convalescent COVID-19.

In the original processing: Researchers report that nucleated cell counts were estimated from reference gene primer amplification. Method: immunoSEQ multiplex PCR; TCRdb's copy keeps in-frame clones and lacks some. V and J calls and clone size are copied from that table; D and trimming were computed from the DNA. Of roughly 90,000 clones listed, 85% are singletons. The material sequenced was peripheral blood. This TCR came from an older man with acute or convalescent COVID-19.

DNA for the CDR3: TGTGCCAGCAGTTACCGTAGGGGACAGGGGCAGTTCTTC. This encodes CASSYRRGQGQFF. V and J are TRBV11-2 and TRBJ2-1; TRBD1 matches 9 bases. CDR3 size: 13 residues. Germline-derived CDR1 and CDR2 are SGHAT and FQNNGV. Losses at the gene ends were 6 bases for V and 12 bases for J; bases not matched to a gene: 9.